This TCR beta chain was identified during a study of blood T cell repertoires in COVID-19. CDR1 is SGHDT and CDR2 is YYEEEE in the germline V gene. Trimming took 4 bases from V and 6 from J, leaving 10 bases between them. The CDR3 is made up of 12 amino acids. Using immunoSEQ multiplex PCR, the repertoire was profiled, and TCRdb retains in-frame clones only, with some absent. The data hold 150,000 to 200,000 clones, with approximately 90% observed a single time. Sequenced material: peripheral blood. The sequence was collected from a woman aged 45-65 years with acute or convalescent COVID-19. The chain carries TRBV5-6 and TRBJ1-2; D unresolved. The chain's CDR3 is CASSTFWHGYTF. The CDR3 coding sequence is TGTGCCAGCAGCACCTTTTGGCATGGCTACACCTTC.